Presented here are 16 T cell receptor beta chains from one specimen sequenced in a study of blood T cells in healthy people across ages. The authors ran a second PCR of 7 to 11 cycles using a sample-barcoded 5' primer and a J-beta primer mix. TCRdb redid the calling of the 5' RACE reads with MiXCR, one entry per CDR3 protein. Among roughly 2 million distinct CDR3 sequences listed, 49% were seen once. The sample was blood. The receptors here all came from a woman aged 40 to 50 in good health.

The chain joins TRBV6-2 or TRBV6-3 to TRBJ2-3; D is unresolved. The CDR3 contains 13 residues. With 7 bases removed from V and 3 bases from J, the gap between germline ends came to 11 bases. The germline V gene has CDR1 MNHEY and CDR2 SVGEGT. The CDR3 here is CASKEYHTDTQYF. CDR3 DNA sequence: TGTGCCAGCAAAGAGTACCATACAGATACGCAGTATTTT.

A few counts support this clonotype. The rearrangement uses TRBV20-1 and TRBJ2-7; D could derive from TRBD1 or TRBD2 (5 bases each). The V end was cut by 0 bases, the J end by 3 bases, with 12 bases between. CDR3 length equals 14 residues. The germline V gene encodes CDR1 DFQATT and CDR2 SNEGSKA (reference sequence). The CDR3 reads CSARDVEGNYEQYF. CDR3 nucleotide sequence: TGCAGTGCTAGAGATGTAGAGGGGAACTACGAGCAGTACTTC.

V is TRBV7-2 and J is TRBJ2-5; unclear D gene. TRBJ2-7 matches the DNA end more closely, so the J call is doubtful. This CDR3 comprises 14 residues. Germline loops: CDR1 SGHTA, CDR2 FQGNSA. CDR3 sequence (DNA): TGTGCCAGCAGCTTAGGGGTAGCCGCCCACGAGCAGTACTTC. It yields the protein CASSLGVAAHEQYF.

The rearrangement links TRBV20-1 to TRBJ2-5; a possible D gene is TRBD2 (5 bases). Germline V gives CDR1 DFQATT, CDR2 SNEGSKA (reference sequence). The length of the CDR3 is 14 residues. V lost 3 bases, J lost 5 bases, and 16 bases lay in between. The chain's CDR3 is CSARALATLETQYF. The DNA for the CDR3 is TGCAGTGCTAGGGCTCTAGCCACCCTCGAGACCCAGTACTTC.

The genes are TRBV7-2 and TRBJ1-1; possibly TRBD1 for D (5 bases). CDR1 and CDR2 from the germline V gene are SGHTA and FQGNSA. This CDR3 region has 16 residues. V was trimmed by 0 bases and J by 1 base, leaving 12 bases between them. The CDR3 bases are TGTGCCAGCAGCTTAGCGGTCACAGGAGGGAACACTGAAGCTTTCTTT. This translates into CASSLAVTGGNTEAFF.

This clonotype has a count of ten or more. The V gene is TRBV20-1, the J gene TRBJ2-7; 7 bases map to TRBD1. Looked up from germline, CDR1 is DFQATT and CDR2 is SNEGSKA (reference sequence). With V trimmed by 6 bases and J by 2 bases, 4 bases remained unmatched. The CDR3 length is 12 residues. The CDR3 sequence: CSAKGGPYEQYF. CDR3 bases: TGCAGTGCGAAAGGGGGCCCCTACGAGCAGTACTTC.

There are a few counts of this clonotype. The CDR3 loop reads CASSGQNLDNEQFF. CDR3 in DNA: TGCGCCAGCTCTGGACAGAATCTCGACAATGAGCAGTTCTTC. V gene TRBV5-1 combines with J gene TRBJ2-1; D might be TRBD1 (6 bases). Trimming pared 7 bases from V and 5 bases from J, leaving 16 bases between. This CDR3 is 14 amino acids long. Germline CDR1 SGHRS, CDR2 YFSETQ. Variable domain in full (rest from reference TRBV5-1 and TRBJ2-1): KAGVTQTPRYLIKTRGQQVTLSCSPISGHRSVSWYQQTPGQGLQFLFEYFSETQRNKGNFPGRFSGRQFSNSRSEMNVSTLELGDSALYLCASSGQNLDNEQFFGPGTRLTVL.

The sample holds a few counts of this clonotype. The rearrangement uses TRBV25-1 and TRBJ2-3, with TRBD2 matching over 9 bases. This CDR3 is built from 15 residues. The germline V gene encodes CDR1 MGHDK and CDR2 SYGVNS. V shed 5 bases, J shed 1 base, and the junction held 4 bases outside the gene matches. This chain's CDR3 is CASSTAGGGTDTQYF. The CDR3 nucleotides are TGTGCCAGCAGTACAGCGGGGGGCGGCACAGATACGCAGTATTTT.

The chain combines TRBV5-1 with TRBJ1-1, with D uncertain. Trimming pared 0 bases from V and 1 base from J, leaving 10 bases between. From germline, CDR1 is SGHRS and CDR2 YFSETQ. This CDR3 spans 15 amino acids. The CDR3 region is CASSLAVSRNTEAFF. CDR3 DNA sequence: TGCGCCAGCAGCTTGGCCGTCTCTCGGAACACTGAAGCTTTCTTT.

J is TRBJ2-5 and V is TRBV11-2; 11 bases fit TRBD1. V dropped 1 base and J dropped 1; count of bases not matched to a gene: 8. This CDR3 region has 18 residues. The germline V gene encodes CDR1 SGHAT and CDR2 FQNNGV. CDR3 sequence (DNA): TGTGCCAGCAGCTTAGTTTCGGACAGGGGGCTACCCCAAGAGACCCAGTACTTC. Encoded protein: CASSLVSDRGLPQETQYF. Based on the CDR3 plus reference TRBV11-2 and TRBJ2-5, the full variable domain is EAGVAQSPRYKIIEKRQSVAFWCNPISGHATLYWYQQILGQGPKLLIQFQNNGVVDDSQLPKDRFSAERLKGVDSTLKIQPAKLEDSAVYLCASSLVSDRGLPQETQYFGPGTRLLVL.

V usage is TRBV20-1 and J usage is TRBJ2-1, with TRBD2 identical over 8 bases. The junction had 6 bases not matched to a gene; V was cut back by 0 bases and J by 5 bases. This CDR3 comprises 15 residues. Germline CDR1 reads DFQATT; CDR2 reads SNEGSKA (reference sequence). The CDR3, as DNA: TGCAGTGCTAGAGATCAGGTAGCGGGGCACAATGAGCAGTTCTTC. Translation gives CSARDQVAGHNEQFF.

J is TRBJ1-2 and V is TRBV6-1, with 9 bases matching TRBD1. Germline V gene data show CDR1 as MNHNS and CDR2 as SASEGT. The CDR3 totals 15 residues. Trimming at V came to 5 bases and at J to 4 bases, leaving 8 bases not matched to a gene. The CDR3 sequence: CASSNRDRAIYGYTF. The CDR3 DNA follows: TGTGCCAGCAGTAACCGGGACAGGGCGATCTATGGCTACACCTTC.

This clonotype showed up just once. A read error may produce the germline difference seen at one junction end. The CDR3: CSARDGTIYTDTQYF. CDR3 nucleotide sequence: TGTAGTGCTAGAGATGGCACCATTTACACAGATACGCAGTATTTT. The V gene is TRBV20-1, the J gene TRBJ2-3; D uncertain. The germline gives CDR1 DFQATT, CDR2 SNEGSKA (reference sequence). The CDR3 is 15 residues long.

The V call is TRBV6-5, the J call TRBJ2-7, with D perhaps assigned TRBD1 or TRBD2 (5 bases each). The V and J ends lost 2 bases and 1 base respectively, with 15 bases between them. The CDR3 runs to 16 residues. From germline, CDR1 is MNHEY and CDR2 SVGAGI. CDR3 DNA sequence: TGTGCCAGCAGTTACGGAACGGGGCAGATTTCCTACGAGCAGTACTTC. Amino acids: CASSYGTGQISYEQYF.

This clonotype occurred a few times. This sequence joins TRBV6-6 and TRBJ2-3; 7 positions agree with TRBD1. With 5 bases clipped from V and 6 bases from J, the junction kept 11 bases outside the gene matches. The germline V gene encodes CDR1 MNHNY and CDR2 SVGAGI (reference sequence). The CDR3 runs 15 residues. CDR3 residues: CASSLGQATGDTQYF. The CDR3 nucleotides read TGTGCCAGCAGTCTCGGACAGGCCACAGGGGATACGCAGTATTTT.

This chain joins TRBV7-2 and TRBJ2-3; 8 bases agree with TRBD2. This CDR3 is 16 amino acids long. V lost 4 bases and J lost 3; bases outside the gene matches: 9. The V gene's germline CDR1 is SGHTA and CDR2 FQGNSA. The CDR3 is CASSSEGRGGTDTQYF. The CDR3 coding sequence is TGTGCCAGCAGCTCGGAGGGCCGGGGGGGAACAGATACGCAGTATTTT.